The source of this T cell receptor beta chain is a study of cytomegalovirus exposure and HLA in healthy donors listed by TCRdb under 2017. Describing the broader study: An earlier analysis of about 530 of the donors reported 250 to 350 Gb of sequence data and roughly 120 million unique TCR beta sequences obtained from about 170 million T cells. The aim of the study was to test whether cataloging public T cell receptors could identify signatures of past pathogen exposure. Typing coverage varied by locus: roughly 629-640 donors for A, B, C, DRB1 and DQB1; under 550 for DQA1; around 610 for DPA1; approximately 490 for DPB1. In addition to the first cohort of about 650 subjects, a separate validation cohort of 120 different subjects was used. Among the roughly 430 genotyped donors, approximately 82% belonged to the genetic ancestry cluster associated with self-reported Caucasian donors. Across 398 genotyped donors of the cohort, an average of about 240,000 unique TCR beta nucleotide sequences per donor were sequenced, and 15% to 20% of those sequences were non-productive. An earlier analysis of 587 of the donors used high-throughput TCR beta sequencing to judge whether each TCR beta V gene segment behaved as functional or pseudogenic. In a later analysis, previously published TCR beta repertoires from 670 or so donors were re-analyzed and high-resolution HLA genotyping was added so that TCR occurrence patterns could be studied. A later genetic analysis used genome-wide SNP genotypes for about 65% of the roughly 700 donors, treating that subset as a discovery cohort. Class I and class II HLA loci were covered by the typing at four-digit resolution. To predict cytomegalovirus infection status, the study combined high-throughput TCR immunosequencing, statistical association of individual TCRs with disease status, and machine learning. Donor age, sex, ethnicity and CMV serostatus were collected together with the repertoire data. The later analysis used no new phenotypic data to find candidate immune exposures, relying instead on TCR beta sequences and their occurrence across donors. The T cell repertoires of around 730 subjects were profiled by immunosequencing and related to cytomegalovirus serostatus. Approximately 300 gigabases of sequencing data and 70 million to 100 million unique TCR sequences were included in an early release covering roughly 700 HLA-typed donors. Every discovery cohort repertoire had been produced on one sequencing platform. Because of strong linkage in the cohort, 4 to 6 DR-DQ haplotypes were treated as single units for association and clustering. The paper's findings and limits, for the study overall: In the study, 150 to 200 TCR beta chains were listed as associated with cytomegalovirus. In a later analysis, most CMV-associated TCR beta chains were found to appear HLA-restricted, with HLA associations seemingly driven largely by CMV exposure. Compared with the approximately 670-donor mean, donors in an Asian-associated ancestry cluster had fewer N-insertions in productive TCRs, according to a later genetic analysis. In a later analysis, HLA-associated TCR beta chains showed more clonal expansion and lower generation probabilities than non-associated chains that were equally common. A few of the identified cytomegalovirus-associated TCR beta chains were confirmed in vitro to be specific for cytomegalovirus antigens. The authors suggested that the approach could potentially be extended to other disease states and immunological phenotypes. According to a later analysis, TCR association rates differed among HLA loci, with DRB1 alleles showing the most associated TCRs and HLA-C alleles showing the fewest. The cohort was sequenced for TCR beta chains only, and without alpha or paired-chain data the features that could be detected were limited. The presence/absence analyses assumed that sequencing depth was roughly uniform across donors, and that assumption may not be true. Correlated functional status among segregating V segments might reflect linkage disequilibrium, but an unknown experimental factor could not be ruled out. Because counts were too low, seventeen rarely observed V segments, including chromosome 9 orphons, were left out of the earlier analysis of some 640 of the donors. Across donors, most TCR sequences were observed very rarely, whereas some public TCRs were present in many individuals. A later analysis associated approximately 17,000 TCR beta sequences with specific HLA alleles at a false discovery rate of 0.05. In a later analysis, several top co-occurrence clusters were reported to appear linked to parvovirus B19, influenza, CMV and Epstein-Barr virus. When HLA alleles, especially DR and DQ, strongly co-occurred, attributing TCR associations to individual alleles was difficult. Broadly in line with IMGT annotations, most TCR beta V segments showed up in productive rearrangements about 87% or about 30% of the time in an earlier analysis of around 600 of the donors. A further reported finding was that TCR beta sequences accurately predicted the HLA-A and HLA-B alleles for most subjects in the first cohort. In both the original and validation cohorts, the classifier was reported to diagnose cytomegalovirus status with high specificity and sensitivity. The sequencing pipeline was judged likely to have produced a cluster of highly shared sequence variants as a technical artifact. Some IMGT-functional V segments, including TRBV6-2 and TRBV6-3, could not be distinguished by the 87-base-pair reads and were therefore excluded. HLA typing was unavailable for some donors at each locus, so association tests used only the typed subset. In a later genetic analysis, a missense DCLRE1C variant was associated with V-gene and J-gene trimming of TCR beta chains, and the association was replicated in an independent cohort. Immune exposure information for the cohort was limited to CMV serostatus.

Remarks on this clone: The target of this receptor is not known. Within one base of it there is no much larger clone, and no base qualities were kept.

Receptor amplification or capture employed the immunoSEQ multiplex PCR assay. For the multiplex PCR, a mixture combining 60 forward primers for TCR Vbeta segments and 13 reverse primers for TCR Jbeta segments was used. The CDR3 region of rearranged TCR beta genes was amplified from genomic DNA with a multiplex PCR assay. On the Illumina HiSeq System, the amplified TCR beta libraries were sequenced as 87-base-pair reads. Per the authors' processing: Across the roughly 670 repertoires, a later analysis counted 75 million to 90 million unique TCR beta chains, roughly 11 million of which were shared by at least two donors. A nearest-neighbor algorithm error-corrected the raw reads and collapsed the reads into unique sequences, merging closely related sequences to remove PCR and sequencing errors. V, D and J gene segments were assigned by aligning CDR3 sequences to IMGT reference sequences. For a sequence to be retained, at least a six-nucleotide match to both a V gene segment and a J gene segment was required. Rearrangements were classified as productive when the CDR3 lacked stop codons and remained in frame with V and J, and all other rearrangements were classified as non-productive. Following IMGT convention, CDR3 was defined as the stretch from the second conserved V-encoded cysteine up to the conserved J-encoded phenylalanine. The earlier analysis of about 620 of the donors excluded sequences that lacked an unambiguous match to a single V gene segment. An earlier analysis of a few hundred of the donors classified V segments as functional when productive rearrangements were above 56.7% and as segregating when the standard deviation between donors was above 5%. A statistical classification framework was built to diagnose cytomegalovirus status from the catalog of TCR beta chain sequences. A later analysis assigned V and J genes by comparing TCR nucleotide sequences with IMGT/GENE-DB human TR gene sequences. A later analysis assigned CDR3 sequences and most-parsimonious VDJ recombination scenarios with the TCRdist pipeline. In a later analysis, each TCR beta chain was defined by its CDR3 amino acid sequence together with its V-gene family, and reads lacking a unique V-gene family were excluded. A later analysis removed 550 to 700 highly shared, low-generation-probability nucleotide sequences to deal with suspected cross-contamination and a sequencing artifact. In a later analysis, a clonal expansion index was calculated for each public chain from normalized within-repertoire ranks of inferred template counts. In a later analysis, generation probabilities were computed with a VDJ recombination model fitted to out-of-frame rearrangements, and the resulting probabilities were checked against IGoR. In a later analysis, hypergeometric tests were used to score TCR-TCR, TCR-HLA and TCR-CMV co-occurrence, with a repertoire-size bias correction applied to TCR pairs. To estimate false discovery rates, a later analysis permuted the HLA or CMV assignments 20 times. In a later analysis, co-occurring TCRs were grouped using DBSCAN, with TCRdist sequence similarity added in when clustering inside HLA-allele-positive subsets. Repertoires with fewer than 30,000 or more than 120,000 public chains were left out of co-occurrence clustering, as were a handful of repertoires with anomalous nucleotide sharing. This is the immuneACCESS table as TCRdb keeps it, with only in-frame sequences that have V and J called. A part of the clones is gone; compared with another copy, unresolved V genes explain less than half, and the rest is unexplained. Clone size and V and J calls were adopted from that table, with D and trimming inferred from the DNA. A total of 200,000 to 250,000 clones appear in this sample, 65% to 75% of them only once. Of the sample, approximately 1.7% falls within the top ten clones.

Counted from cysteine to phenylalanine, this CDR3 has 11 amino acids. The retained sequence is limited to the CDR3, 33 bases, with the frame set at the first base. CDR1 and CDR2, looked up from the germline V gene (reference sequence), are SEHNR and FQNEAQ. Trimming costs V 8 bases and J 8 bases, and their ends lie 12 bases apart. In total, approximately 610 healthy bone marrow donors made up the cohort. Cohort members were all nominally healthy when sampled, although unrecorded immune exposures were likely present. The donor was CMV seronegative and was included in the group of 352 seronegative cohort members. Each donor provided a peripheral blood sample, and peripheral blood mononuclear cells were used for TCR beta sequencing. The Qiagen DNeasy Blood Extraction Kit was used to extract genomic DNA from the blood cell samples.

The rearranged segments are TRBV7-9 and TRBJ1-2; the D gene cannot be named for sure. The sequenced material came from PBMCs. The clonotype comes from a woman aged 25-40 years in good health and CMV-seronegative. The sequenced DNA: TGTGCCAGCGGAGGGCCAGGCGGCTACACCTTC. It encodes CASGGPGGYTF.